Following are 14 T cell receptor beta chains from one sample sequenced in a study of T cell repertoires in cytomegalovirus infection. No cognate antigen is known for these TCRs. TCRdb re-derived calls from the reads in MiXCR, one entry per CDR3 protein. The data contain about 330,000 distinct CDR3 sequences, about a third of them seen just once; the ten biggest clones take up around an eighth. Sequencing used cultured PBMCs, obtained from culture after CMV antigen stimulation. The source is a human donor in good health (CMV status not recorded). Some clones in this sample may be carry-over from other donors' samples.

This clonotype has only a few counts. A read error may account for a junction end that differs from germline. J is TRBJ2-3 and V is TRBV7-7; a possible D gene is TRBD1 (6 bases). The CDR3 loop spans 13 amino acids. CDR1 SSHAT and CDR2 FNYEAQ come from the germline V gene (reference sequence). The CDR3 sequence is CASSLDRSYTQYF. CDR3 bases: TGTGCTAGCAGCTTAGACAGGTCCTATACGCAGTATTTT.

J is TRBJ2-5 and V is TRBV14, with no clear D. The CDR3 runs to 17 residues. Germline-derived CDR1 and CDR2 are SGHDN and FVKESK. The V end was cut by 0 bases, the J end by 5 bases, with 19 bases between. The CDR3 loop reads CASSQELAASHWETQYF. CDR3 sequence (DNA): TGTGCCAGCAGCCAAGAATTGGCCGCGAGTCATTGGGAGACCCAGTACTTC. Supplemented by reference TRBV14 and TRBJ2-5, the full variable domain reads EAGVTQFPSHSVIEKGQTVTLRCDPISGHDNLYWYRRVMGKEIKFLLHFVKESKQDESGMPNNRFLAERTGGTYSTLKVQPAELEDSGVYFCASSQELAASHWETQYFGPGTRLLVL.

V gene TRBV5-5 combines with J gene TRBJ1-2; TRBD1 might be the D (5 bases). V lost 0 bases, J lost 2 bases, and 14 bases lay in between. CDR3 length: 16 amino acids. Looked up from germline, CDR1 is SGHKS and CDR2 is YYEKEE (reference sequence). The CDR3 here is CASSLVYDSPNYGYTF. The CDR3 DNA reads TGTGCCAGCAGCTTGGTATACGACAGCCCGAACTATGGCTACACCTTC.

This clonotype was seen only a few times. The V gene is TRBV7-2, the J gene TRBJ1-2; the D gene is possibly TRBD1 (6 bases). Germline V lookup: CDR1 SGHTA, CDR2 FQGNSA. Trimming shortened V by 4 bases and J by 4 bases, and 16 bases separated the two germline ends. This CDR3 is built from 15 residues. CDR3 sequence: CASSSKTGHPYGYTF. The CDR3 nucleotides read TGTGCCAGCAGCTCAAAAACGGGACACCCCTATGGCTACACCTTC.

There are many counts of this clonotype. The rearrangement links TRBV6-6 to TRBJ2-2; weak D call: TRBD2 (6 bases). The germline V gene encodes CDR1 MNHNY and CDR2 SVGAGI (reference sequence). The CDR3 extends over 15 amino acids. The germline V and J ends were trimmed by 2 bases and 0 bases, with 7 bases remaining between them. In nucleotides, the CDR3 is TGTGCCAGCAGTTACATAGCGGCGAACACCGGGGAGCTGTTTTTT. Translated, it gives CASSYIAANTGELFF.

The V and J genes are TRBV12-5 and TRBJ2-5; TRBD2 matches at 9 bases. V gave up 2 bases and J gave up 2 bases; unmatched junction bases: 6. CDR1 LGHNT and CDR2 FRNRAP come from the germline V gene. CDR3 length equals 16 residues. The CDR3 DNA follows: TGTGCTAGTGGTTTGACTAGCGGGTCGGGTCAAGAGACCCAGTACTTC. Its protein is CASGLTSGSGQETQYF.

The chain links TRBV7-2 to TRBJ2-3; TRBD2 matches at 8 bases. Germline-derived CDR1 and CDR2 are SGHTA and FQGNSA. Trimming removed 5 bases from V and 1 base from J; junction bases left unmatched: 8. This CDR3 is 16 amino acids long. The chain's CDR3 is CASSPPGGPRTDTQYF. The CDR3 region has the DNA TGTGCCAGCAGCCCCCCGGGGGGGCCCCGCACAGATACGCAGTATTTT.

This sequence joins TRBV19 and TRBJ2-5; TRBD2 aligns across 15 bases. V lost 4 bases, J lost 0 bases, and 6 bases stayed unmatched. Germline CDR1 reads LNHDA; CDR2 reads SQIVND (reference sequence). The CDR3 spans 18 residues. CDR3 sequence (DNA): TGTGCCAGTAGTAGCCCCGGGACTAGCGGGAGGAACCAAGAGACCCAGTACTTC. Encoded protein: CASSSPGTSGRNQETQYF. Looking up the rest from reference TRBV19 and TRBJ2-5 gives the full variable domain: DGGITQSPKYLFRKEGQNVTLSCEQNLNHDAMYWYRQDPGQGLRLIYYSQIVNDFQKGDIAEGYSVSREKKESFPLTVTSAQKNPTAFYLCASSSPGTSGRNQETQYFGPGTRLLVL.

Concerning this clonotype itself: One end of the junction fails to match germline, which may point to a read error. The V gene is TRBV29-1, the J gene TRBJ2-2; the D gene is possibly TRBD2 (6 bases). From germline, CDR1 is SQVTM and CDR2 ANQGSEA. This CDR3 contains 14 residues. The DNA of the CDR3 is TGCAGCGTTTCTATCCAGCAAAACACCGGGGGGCTGTTTTTT. Translation: CSVSIQQNTGGLFF.

This clonotype was found a few times. The V and J genes are TRBV7-2 and TRBJ2-1, with D uncertain. The CDR3 consists of 18 residues. CDR1 SGHTA and CDR2 FQGNSA come from the germline V gene. V lost 6 bases to trimming and J lost 0 bases, with 21 bases between them. The CDR3 loop reads CASRRDWGRSSSYNEQFF. The CDR3 nucleotides read TGTGCCAGCAGGAGAGATTGGGGTCGAAGCAGCTCCTACAATGAGCAGTTCTTC.

This clonotype has at least ten counts. The chain carries TRBV7-9 and TRBJ2-1; 8 nucleotides line up with TRBD2. With 5 bases clipped from V and 8 bases from J, the junction kept 14 bases outside the gene matches. CDR1 is SEHNR and CDR2 is FQNEAQ in the germline V gene (reference sequence). This CDR3 has 16 amino acids. The CDR3 DNA sequence: TGTGCCAGCAGCCAGCTCCGGGACCCGGGAGGGGATGAGCAGTTCTTC. Translated, it gives CASSQLRDPGGDEQFF.

The rearrangement uses TRBV18 and TRBJ2-5, with D possibly matching TRBD2 (6 bases). This CDR3 contains 15 residues. V was pared by 1 base and J by 4 bases, with 13 bases between. Per germline, CDR1 KGHSH and CDR2 LQKENI. CDR3 nucleotides: TGTGCCAGCTCACCACGGAAGGAGGAGGGAGAGACCCAGTACTTC. This sequence encodes CASSPRKEEGETQYF.

The V gene is TRBV7-2, the J gene TRBJ2-7, with TRBD2 matching 8 bases. Germline CDR1 SGHTA, CDR2 FQGNSA. This CDR3 spans 16 amino acids. V was clipped by 2 bases and J by 5 bases; unmatched bases: 11. CDR3 DNA sequence: TGTGCCAGCAGCTTATATTACAGCGGGAGTTTCGACGAGCAGTACGTC. Translated: CASSLYYSGSFDEQYV.

This clonotype has just one count. The chain recombines TRBV5-6 with TRBJ1-1, with TRBD1 as a possible D gene (5 bases). Trimming stripped 0 bases from V and 7 bases from J, with 13 bases between. From germline, CDR1 is SGHDT and CDR2 YYEEEE. This CDR3 is 14 amino acids long. The CDR3 is CASSLGRATLEAFF. The CDR3 DNA is TGTGCCAGCAGCTTGGGCAGGGCGACCCTTGAAGCTTTCTTT.